One sample yielded the 6 T cell receptor beta chains listed below, sequenced in a study of blood T cell repertoires in COVID-19. Measured with immunoSEQ multiplex PCR; TCRdb has only the in-frame clones, and not every one. The profile covers about 300,000 clones, with around 80% appearing a single time and approximately 1.2% taken by the ten largest. Material: peripheral blood. The receptors were gathered from a woman between 45 and 60 years old with acute or convalescent COVID-19.

The chain combines TRBV10-3 with TRBJ2-5; TRBD2 matches 9 bases. The CDR3 has 14 residues. CDR1 is ENHRY and CDR2 is SYGVKD in the germline V gene. The junction had 4 bases not matched to a gene; V was cut back by 4 bases and J by 4 bases. The CDR3 DNA is TGTGCCATCAGTGTCCGCGGGGGGGTAGAGACCCAGTACTTC. Amino acids: CAISVRGGVETQYF.

The genes are TRBV27 and TRBJ2-1, with 10 bases matching TRBD2. The CDR3 runs 14 residues. In germline, CDR1 is MNHEY, CDR2 SMNVEV (reference sequence). The ends lost 7 bases at V and 4 bases at J; junction bases unmatched: 4. CDR3 sequence (DNA): TGTGCCAGCAATGGACTAGCGGCTTACAATGAGCAGTTCTTC. Translated, it gives CASNGLAAYNEQFF.

CDR3 region: CASSRTGSGEQFF. Written as DNA, the CDR3 is TGTGCCAGCAGCCGGACAGGGTCCGGTGAGCAGTTCTTC. The J gene is TRBJ2-1, the V gene TRBV3-1 (or the pseudogene TRBV3-2), with TRBD1 matching over 8 bases. V lost 4 bases to trimming and J lost 9 bases; unmatched junction nucleotides: 5. The CDR3 extends over 13 amino acids. From germline, CDR1 is LGHDT and CDR2 YNNKEL (reference sequence).

The gene calls are TRBV5-1 and TRBJ2-3; D is unclear. Trimming shortened V by 4 bases and J by 6 bases, and 15 bases separated the two germline ends. Per the germline V gene, CDR1 is SGHRS and CDR2 is YFSETQ. CDR3 length: 14 amino acids. The CDR3 coding sequence is TGCGCCAGCAGCCTAATCCCGATCGGGGATACGCAGTATTTT. Protein product: CASSLIPIGDTQYF.

This sequence joins TRBV4-3 and TRBJ2-1; D unclear. Deletions cut 0 bases from V and 3 bases from J, with 12 bases between. Germline V gene data show CDR1 as LGHNA and CDR2 as YSLEER. CDR3 length equals 16 residues. Written as DNA, the CDR3 is TGCGCCAGCAGCCAAGATCTGGGCGTACTCTACAATGAGCAGTTCTTC. Its translation: CASSQDLGVLYNEQFF.

This clone appeared a few times. The chain is built from TRBV5-4 and TRBJ2-5; 8 bases map to TRBD2. This CDR3 has 18 amino acids. The V segment lost 2 bases and the J segment 5 bases; nucleotides outside the gene matches: 17. Germline V gene sequence: CDR1 SGHNT, CDR2 YYREEE (reference sequence). In nucleotides, the CDR3 is TGTGCCAGCAGCTTCTGGGGCGCAAGAGCGGGGGAACATGAGACCCAGTACTTC. Its translation: CASSFWGARAGEHETQYF.